A selection of T cell receptor beta chains follows, all from one sample in a study of T cell repertoires in cytomegalovirus infection. TCRdb independently ran MiXCR on the reads; one entry per CDR3 protein. The sample shows over 300,000 distinct CDR3 sequences, roughly 15% of them seen only once. Sequenced sample: PBMCs. Source of these receptors: a human donor in good health (CMV status not recorded). Some clones in this sample may be carry-over from other donors' samples. CDR3s include the opening cysteine and the closing phenylalanine or tryptophan.

cdr3_length j_call v_call cdr3_aa
14 TRBJ2-7 TRBV14 CASSHGQGGYEQYF
15 TRBJ2-5 TRBV12-3/TRBV12-4 CASRQSGLHSETQYF
16 TRBJ2-7 TRBV5-6 CASSFWSLIQVYEQYF
17 TRBJ1-4 TRBV4-2 CASSQEIAGQGRVKLFF
14 TRBJ1-4 TRBV12-3/TRBV12-4 CASSSTGFSEKLFF
15 TRBJ1-4 TRBV4-2 CASSQELGGDEKLFF
21 TRBJ2-2 TRBV12-3/TRBV12-4 CASSSPKQGPRRGPPTGELFF
13 TRBJ1-4 TRBV7-2 CASSSPLGEKLFF
14 TRBJ2-1 TRBV7-9 CASSLMGQGDEQFF
18 TRBJ1-6 TRBV6-2/TRBV6-3 CASSYGFRVDLLASPLHF
14 TRBJ1-2 TRBV2 CASSGDGTGYGYTF
13 TRBJ2-7 TRBV7-9 CASSETGGSEQYF
15 TRBJ1-1 TRBV6-2/TRBV6-3 CASRPGTGWGTEAFF
13 TRBJ2-2 TRBV7-2 CASSLVGAGELFF
16 TRBJ1-2 TRBV28 CASSPWGRHTMNGYTF
11 TRBJ2-1 TRBV6-2/TRBV6-3 CASSTRQEQFF
15 TRBJ2-1 TRBV7-9 CASSTHRGRNNEQFF
17 TRBJ1-4 TRBV6-6 CASRPTGIVTTNEKLFF
14 TRBJ1-5 TRBV7-4 CASSRVGGDQPQHF
16 TRBJ1-3 TRBV5-4 CASSLAGRSSGNTIYF
15 TRBJ2-1 TRBV12-3/TRBV12-4 CASSILGTRFREQFF
17 TRBJ2-2 TRBV4-1 CASSQDVRTAYTGELFF
17 TRBJ2-3 TRBV3-1 CASSQGRALGEGDTQYF
14 TRBJ1-2 TRBV19 CASSILRRENGYTF
18 TRBJ2-1 TRBV5-5 CASSLVLAGGPGFNEQFF
13 TRBJ2-7 TRBV6-2/TRBV6-3 CASSRQGYYEQYF
12 TRBJ2-3 TRBV7-2 CASSLGTLPQYF
15 TRBJ1-2 TRBV18 CASSPQDSRNYGYTF
11 TRBJ2-7 TRBV28 CASSPFNEQYF
17 TRBJ1-2 TRBV10-3 CAISDAGGAAINYGYTF
18 TRBJ1-2 TRBV6-6 CASSYLRVQQGTNYGYTF
14 TRBJ2-7 TRBV12-3/TRBV12-4 CASSSPYISYEQYF
15 TRBJ2-1 TRBV3-1 CASSQSGGFYNEQFF
16 TRBJ2-7 TRBV4-3 CASSQDRGNLKGEQYF
14 TRBJ2-1 TRBV20-1 CSLKSGGLRSEQFF
16 TRBJ1-6 TRBV28 CASSLWGGHPGSPLHF
17 TRBJ2-7 TRBV19 CASSTAGASLATYEQYF
14 TRBJ2-7 TRBV10-3 CAISATRQSYEQYF
17 TRBJ2-1 TRBV20-1 CSAPKSLGRGSYNEQFF
13 TRBJ1-2 TRBV12-3/TRBV12-4 CASSQGTDYGYTF